Below are 2 T cell receptor beta chains sequenced from a single sample in a study of STAT3 mutations in large granular lymphocyte leukemia (dated by TCRdb to about 2019). Results and caveats for the whole study, not just this receptor: Every T-LGLL patient showed at least one immunodominant TCRbeta clonotype, and about half showed multiple immunodominant subclonotypes.

Their target antigens are unknown. The library was prepared using the immunoSEQ multiplex PCR assay. TCRdb took over this immuneACCESS table, retaining in-frame rearrangements with V and J assigned. Such tables are incomplete; in checked studies, under half of the missing clones stem from an unresolved V gene, and the remainder is unexplained. In all, the sample holds about 1,500 clones, and over 55% of those were seen once. Of the sample, approximately 38% falls within the top ten clones. Sequencing was performed on peripheral blood mononuclear cells. The receptors were gathered from a woman aged 70-85 years with T-cell large granular lymphocyte leukemia. Some clones in this sample may be carry-over from other donors' samples. The age is the age at diagnosis.

The genes are TRBV29-1 and TRBJ1-1, with 7 bases that match TRBD1. Germline trimming cut 8 bases from V and 0 bases from J; bases unmatched to any gene: 12. The germline CDR1 and CDR2 sequences are SQVTM and ANQGSEA. The CDR3 runs 15 residues. CDR3 in amino acids: CSIYRDRSMNTEAFF. The CDR3 bases are TGCAGCATATACAGGGACAGAAGCATGAACACTGAAGCTTTCTTT.

This chain links TRBV5-1 with TRBJ2-3; TRBD2 aligns across 8 bases. After removal of 9 bases from V and 4 bases from J, the junction contained 7 bases not matched to a gene. The CDR3 has 13 residues. Germline V CDR1 and CDR2: SGHRS, YFSETQ. CDR3 bases: TGCGCCACGAGCGGGAGTGTCCCAGATACGCAGTATTTT. Protein: CATSGSVPDTQYF.